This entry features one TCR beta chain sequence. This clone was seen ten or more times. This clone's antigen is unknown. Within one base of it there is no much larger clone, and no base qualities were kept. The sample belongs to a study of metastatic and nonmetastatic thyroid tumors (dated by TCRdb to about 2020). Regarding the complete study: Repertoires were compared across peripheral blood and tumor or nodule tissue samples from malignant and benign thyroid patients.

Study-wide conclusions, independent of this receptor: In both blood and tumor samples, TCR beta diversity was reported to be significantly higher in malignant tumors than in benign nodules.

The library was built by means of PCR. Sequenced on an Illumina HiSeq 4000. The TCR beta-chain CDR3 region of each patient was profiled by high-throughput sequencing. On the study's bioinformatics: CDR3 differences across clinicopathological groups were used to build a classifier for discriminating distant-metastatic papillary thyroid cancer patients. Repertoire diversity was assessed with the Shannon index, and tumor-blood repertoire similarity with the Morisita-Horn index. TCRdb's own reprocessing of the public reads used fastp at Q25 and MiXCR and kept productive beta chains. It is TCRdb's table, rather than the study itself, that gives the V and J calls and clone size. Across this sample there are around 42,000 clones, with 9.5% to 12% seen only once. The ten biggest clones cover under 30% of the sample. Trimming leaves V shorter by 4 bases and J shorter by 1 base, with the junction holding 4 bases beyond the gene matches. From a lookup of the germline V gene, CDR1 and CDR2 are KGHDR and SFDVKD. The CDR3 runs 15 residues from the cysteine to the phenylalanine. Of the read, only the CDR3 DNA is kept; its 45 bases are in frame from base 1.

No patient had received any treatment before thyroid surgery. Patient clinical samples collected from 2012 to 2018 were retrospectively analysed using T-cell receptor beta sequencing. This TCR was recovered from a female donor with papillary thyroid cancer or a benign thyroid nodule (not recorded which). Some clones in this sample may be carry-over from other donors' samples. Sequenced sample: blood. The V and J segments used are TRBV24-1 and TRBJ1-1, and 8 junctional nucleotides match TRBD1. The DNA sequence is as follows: TGTGCCACCAGTGAAGGACAGGGCGGGAACACTGAAGCTTTCTTT. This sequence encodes CATSEGQGGNTEAFF.